A single sample gave rise to the 29 T cell receptor beta chains below, sequenced in a study of T cell responses to AZD1222 COVID-19 vaccine. Here immunoSEQ multiplex PCR was the method, and the copy in TCRdb shows in-frame clones only, minus some. Of about 120,000 clones listed, about nine tenths were seen once; the top ten hold roughly 2.4%. Sequenced material: peripheral blood, taken on day 0 of AZD1222 vaccination. These TCRs come from an adult in good health.

V usage is TRBV30 and J usage is TRBJ1-4, with 9 bases fitting TRBD1. This CDR3 spans 15 amino acids. Looked up from germline, CDR1 is GTSNPN and CDR2 is SVGIG (reference sequence). The trim removed 5 bases at V and 3 bases at J, leaving 7 bases unmatched. This CDR3 reads CAWGQQGAANEKLFF. The CDR3 DNA reads TGTGCCTGGGGACAACAGGGGGCGGCTAATGAAAAACTGTTTTTT.

The V call is TRBV6-5, the J call TRBJ1-5; no definite D call. CDR1 and CDR2 from the germline V gene are MNHEY and SVGAGI. V was trimmed by 0 bases and J by 1 base, leaving 7 bases between them. The CDR3 contains 15 residues. The DNA of the CDR3 is TGTGCCAGCAGTTACTCTTCGGGGAGCAATCAGCCCCAGCATTTT. It specifies CASSYSSGSNQPQHF.

The chain couples TRBV9 to TRBJ1-1; 8 bases are a match to TRBD1. J was trimmed by 4 bases and V by 4 bases; bases with no gene match: 6. The CDR3 sequence is 14 residues long. Germline CDR1 reads SGDLS; CDR2 reads YYNGEE. The chain's CDR3 is CASSPTGGGTEAFF. CDR3 coding DNA: TGTGCCAGCAGCCCTACAGGGGGAGGCACTGAAGCTTTCTTT.

The J gene is TRBJ1-2, the V gene TRBV9; TRBD1 matches 8 bases. The CDR3 spans 13 residues. Germline V lookup: CDR1 SGDLS, CDR2 YYNGEE. With V trimmed by 4 bases and J by 8 bases, 7 bases remained unmatched. The CDR3 region has the DNA TGTGCCAGCAGCCCCGGACAGGGAGCGGGCTACACCTTC. Translation gives CASSPGQGAGYTF.

The chain joins TRBV28 to TRBJ2-7; 9 bases fit TRBD1. Trimming cost V 6 bases and J 5 bases; bases outside gene matches: 11. The V gene's germline CDR1 is MDHEN and CDR2 SYDVKM. The CDR3 has 15 amino acids. CDR3: CASRGYGTGQHEQYF. In nucleotides, the CDR3 is TGTGCCAGCAGAGGTTATGGGACAGGGCAACACGAGCAGTACTTC.

This clone was observed once. This chain links TRBV25-1 with TRBJ1-1, with TRBD1 matching over 11 bases. The CDR3 length is 18 residues. V trimming: 0 bases; J trimming: 5 bases; junction bases outside the gene matches: 11. Germline lookup yields CDR1 MGHDK and CDR2 SYGVNS. The CDR3 here is CASSEYFLGQGEKTEAFF. The CDR3 nucleotides read TGTGCCAGCAGTGAATATTTTTTGGGACAGGGGGAGAAAACTGAAGCTTTCTTT.

The gene calls are TRBV28 and TRBJ1-5; weak D call: TRBD1 (5 bases). V was pared by 9 bases and J by 5 bases, with 17 bases between. Germline values: CDR1 MDHEN, CDR2 SYDVKM. The CDR3 runs 14 residues. For the CDR3, the DNA is TGTGCCAGTCGCGGGGGGGGTCTTTATCAGCCCCAGCATTTT. It translates to CASRGGGLYQPQHF.

The chain couples TRBV27 to TRBJ2-3; D unresolved. This CDR3 is 14 amino acids long. V lost 2 bases, J lost 0 bases, and 6 bases lay in between. Germline V gene sequence: CDR1 MNHEY, CDR2 SMNVEV (reference sequence). The chain's CDR3 is CASSLPYSTDTQYF. CDR3 in DNA: TGTGCCAGCAGTTTACCCTATAGCACAGATACGCAGTATTTT.

This clone came up a few times. The genes are TRBV2 and TRBJ1-6, with D unresolved. The CDR3 is 15 amino acids. Germline V gene data show CDR1 as SNHLY and CDR2 as FYNNEI. V gave up 7 bases and J gave up 6 bases, with 16 bases separating them. The CDR3 sequence is CASKQEEGGNSPLHF. The CDR3 DNA follows: TGTGCCAGCAAGCAGGAGGAAGGCGGTAATTCACCCCTCCACTTT.

This clone was recorded once. The chain combines TRBV7-2 with TRBJ1-5; possible D gene TRBD1, 5 bases. The ends were cut back, 2 bases at V and 1 base at J, with 9 bases in the middle. The CDR3 has 15 amino acids. Germline assignment: CDR1 SGHTA and CDR2 FQGNSA. This chain's CDR3 is CASSLSGLSNQPQHF. The CDR3 bases are TGTGCCAGCAGCTTATCAGGGTTGAGCAATCAGCCCCAGCATTTT.

This sequence joins TRBV24-1 and TRBJ2-7, with 7 bases aligning to TRBD1. Per germline, CDR1 KGHDR and CDR2 SFDVKD. This CDR3 is 16 amino acids long. The V gene end was trimmed by 6 bases and the J gene end by 6 bases; junction bases not matched to a gene: 16. The CDR3 DNA follows: TGTGCCACCAGTTCGAACAAGGGGGCGACGGTTACCGAGCAGTACTTC. Translated, it gives CATSSNKGATVTEQYF.

The chain links TRBV11-2 to TRBJ2-2, with a tentative D call TRBD2 (5 bases). In germline, CDR1 is SGHAT, CDR2 FQNNGV. This CDR3 contains 13 residues. Trimming cost V 5 bases and J 6 bases, with 10 bases left between them. CDR3 nucleotide sequence: TGTGCCAGCAGCGCCGGGAAGCCCGGGGAGCTGTTTTTT. This encodes CASSAGKPGELFF.

The chain combines TRBV2 with TRBJ1-5; 11 bases fit TRBD1. This CDR3 spans 18 amino acids. The ends lost 1 base at V and 0 bases at J; junction bases unmatched: 5. The germline V gene encodes CDR1 SNHLY and CDR2 FYNNEI. CDR3 loop: CASSEVGTGGYSNQPQHF. The CDR3 bases are TGTGCCAGCAGTGAAGTAGGGACAGGGGGGTATAGCAATCAGCCCCAGCATTTT.

This clone was seen a few times. The chain couples TRBV10-3 to TRBJ2-5; 7 bases align to TRBD1. V was clipped by 3 bases and J by 2 bases; unmatched bases: 9. The CDR3 is 16 amino acids. CDR1 ENHRY and CDR2 SYGVKD come from the germline V gene. The CDR3 region has the DNA TGTGCCATCAGTGATTACGGACAGGCCCAGCAAGAGACCCAGTACTTC. Amino acids: CAISDYGQAQQETQYF.

For the CDR3, the DNA is TGTGCCAGTAGTATGGGGTTTTCTTTTGGAAACACCATATATTTT. Protein product: CASSMGFSFGNTIYF. This chain uses TRBV19 with TRBJ1-3; D gene unclear. The CDR3 sequence is 15 residues long. CDR1 is LNHDA, CDR2 SQIVND, per germline (reference sequence). Trimming stripped 3 bases from V and 3 bases from J, with 12 bases between.

The chain has TRBV19 and TRBJ2-2; 9 nucleotides line up with TRBD2. The J segment lost 4 bases and the V segment lost 3 bases, leaving 12 bases of the junction unmatched. The CDR3 is made up of 18 amino acids. Looked up from germline, CDR1 is LNHDA and CDR2 is SQIVND (reference sequence). The CDR3 DNA reads TGTGCCAGTAGTATCCCCCCAGCGGGAGGTCCGGGCACCGGGGAGCTGTTTTTT. It specifies CASSIPPAGGPGTGELFF.

This clone was seen a single time. The DNA of the CDR3 is TGTGCCAGCAGTTTATGGGGGGATCAGCCCCAGCATTTT. It codes for CASSLWGDQPQHF. The rearrangement joins TRBV28 to TRBJ1-5; D is possibly TRBD1 (5 bases). In germline, CDR1 is MDHEN, CDR2 SYDVKM. The V end lost 0 bases, the J end lost 5 bases, and 5 bases lay between the germline ends. The CDR3 sequence is 13 residues long.

The rearrangement links TRBV28 to TRBJ1-2; no clear D. V was clipped by 7 bases and J by 1 base, with 10 bases between them. CDR3 length equals 13 residues. CDR1 is MDHEN, CDR2 SYDVKM, per germline. CDR3 sequence: CASMDHNNYGYTF. The CDR3 DNA sequence: TGTGCCAGCATGGACCACAATAACTATGGCTACACCTTC.

The CDR3 region has the DNA TGTGCCAGCAGCGCGGCGCGGCTAGCGGGAGGCTCAGAGACCCAGTACTTC. Translating gives CASSAARLAGGSETQYF. The chain links TRBV9 to TRBJ2-5; 11 bases are shared with TRBD2. This CDR3 contains 17 residues. The germline gives CDR1 SGDLS, CDR2 YYNGEE. V was clipped by 3 bases and J by 4 bases; unmatched bases: 11.

The rearrangement links TRBV24-1 to TRBJ1-4, with unresolved D. The CDR3 loop spans 13 amino acids. Germline values: CDR1 KGHDR, CDR2 SFDVKD. V was shortened by 3 bases and J by 8 bases, with 9 bases between the two germline ends. The CDR3 reads CATSDTTREKLFF. The CDR3, as DNA: TGTGCCACCAGTGATACTACTAGGGAAAAACTGTTTTTT.

The rearrangement joins TRBV5-1 to TRBJ2-3, with 14 bases identical to TRBD2. Germline V gene lookup returns CDR1 SGHRS and CDR2 YFSETQ. V lost 4 bases, J lost 0 bases, and 10 bases stayed unmatched. This CDR3 spans 19 amino acids. The CDR3 region has the DNA TGCGCCAGCAGCGAAGCCGGGACTAGCGGGAGCCTGAGCACAGATACGCAGTATTTT. It codes for CASSEAGTSGSLSTDTQYF.

The chain couples TRBV3-1 (or the pseudogene TRBV3-2) to TRBJ2-7, with 9 bases matching TRBD2. The CDR3 consists of 15 residues. Germline values: CDR1 LGHDT, CDR2 YNNKEL (reference sequence). With 4 bases clipped from V and 4 bases from J, the junction kept 8 bases outside the gene matches. The chain's CDR3 is CASSPSLAGQYEQYF. The CDR3, as DNA: TGTGCCAGCAGCCCCAGCCTAGCGGGGCAGTACGAGCAGTACTTC.

V usage is TRBV25-1 and J usage is TRBJ2-7; TRBD1 aligns across 10 bases. The CDR3 is 14 residues long. Trimming removed 9 bases from V and 3 bases from J; junction bases left unmatched: 8. From germline, CDR1 is MGHDK and CDR2 SYGVNS. CDR3 DNA: TGTGCCAGTTCGTGGGGGACAGGGGACTACGAGCAGTACTTC. It yields the protein CASSWGTGDYEQYF.

The chain is built from TRBV15 and TRBJ1-2, with a tentative D call TRBD1 (6 bases). The CDR3 is 13 residues long. V lost 5 bases to trimming and J lost 4 bases, with 11 bases between them. Germline V gene lookup returns CDR1 LNHNV and CDR2 YYDKDF (reference sequence). CDR3 region: CATSQGGGYGYTF. The CDR3 bases are TGTGCCACCAGCCAGGGAGGGGGCTATGGCTACACCTTC.

The chain uses TRBV19 and TRBJ1-3; 9 bases fit TRBD1. Trimming cost V 10 bases and J 0 bases; bases outside gene matches: 4. Germline V gives CDR1 LNHDA, CDR2 SQIVND (reference sequence). This CDR3 has 14 residues. CDR3 in amino acids: CATQDRGSGNTIYF. In nucleotides, the CDR3 is TGTGCCACCCAGGACAGGGGCTCTGGAAACACCATATATTTT.

A single count supports this clone. V and J are TRBV6-5 and TRBJ2-5; 7 bases are shared with TRBD1. Germline trimming cut 8 bases from V and 7 bases from J; bases unmatched to any gene: 13. The germline V gene encodes CDR1 MNHEY and CDR2 SVGAGI. This CDR3 comprises 14 residues. As DNA, the CDR3 is TGTGCCAGCTCCCCCGAGACAGGGTGGGGGACCCAGTACTTC. Amino acid sequence: CASSPETGWGTQYF.

This rearrangement joins TRBV30 to TRBJ1-1; perhaps TRBD1 as D (6 bases). Trimming pared 4 bases from V and 3 bases from J, leaving 15 bases between. CDR1 and CDR2 from the germline V gene are GTSNPN and SVGIG (reference sequence). The CDR3 is made up of 14 amino acids. The CDR3 region has the DNA TGTGCCTGGATGCTAGGCAGGGGCGACACTGAAGCTTTCTTT. This sequence encodes CAWMLGRGDTEAFF. Full variable domain (missing parts from reference TRBV30 and TRBJ1-1): SQTIHQWPATLVQPVGSPLSLECTVEGTSNPNLYWYRQAAGRGLQLLFYSVGIGQISSEVPQNLSASRPQDRQFILSSKKLLLSDSGFYLCAWMLGRGDTEAFFGQGTRLTVV.

This chain links TRBV6-5 with TRBJ2-7, with D possibly called TRBD1 or TRBD2 (6 bases each). Germline assignment: CDR1 MNHEY and CDR2 SVGAGI. The CDR3 is 12 amino acids. Trimming shortened V by 10 bases and J by 4 bases, and 14 bases separated the two germline ends. The CDR3 coding sequence is TGTGCCACGGGAGACAGGAGGTACGAGCAGTACTTC. It translates to CATGDRRYEQYF.

The chain recombines TRBV27 with TRBJ1-6; a weak D match, TRBD1 (5 bases). The CDR3 is made up of 14 amino acids. V was trimmed by 7 bases and J by 7 bases, leaving 14 bases between them. Germline lookup yields CDR1 MNHEY and CDR2 SMNVEV (reference sequence). The CDR3 reads CASTPRGENSPLHF. The CDR3, as DNA: TGTGCCAGCACCCCCCGGGGCGAGAATTCACCCCTCCACTTT.